The 11 T cell receptor beta chains below all came from one sample that was sequenced in a study of blood T cell repertoires in COVID-19. The data were produced by immunoSEQ multiplex PCR, yet TCRdb's version contains in-frame clones alone and is incomplete. The sample shows approximately 220,000 clones, roughly 85% of them seen only once. Sequenced: peripheral blood. The receptors stem from a woman aged 35 to 49 with active or convalescent COVID-19.

This chain links TRBV5-1 with TRBJ2-2; possible D gene TRBD1, 5 bases. V was trimmed by 4 bases and J by 5 bases, leaving 9 bases between them. Germline V gives CDR1 SGHRS, CDR2 YFSETQ. The CDR3 is made up of 13 amino acids. CDR3 region: CASSQQGTGELFF. DNA of the CDR3: TGCGCCAGCAGCCAGCAGGGTACCGGGGAGCTGTTTTTT.

This clone has just one count. The chain links TRBV29-1 to TRBJ1-1; D remains unclear. The CDR3 sequence is 12 residues long. The V and J ends lost 2 bases and 6 bases respectively, with 10 bases between them. Germline V lookup: CDR1 SQVTM, CDR2 ANQGSEA. CDR3 in DNA: TGCAGCGTTGAACAGCGGGTCGCTGAAGCTTTCTTT. Translating it yields CSVEQRVAEAFF. Variable domain in full (rest from reference TRBV29-1 and TRBJ1-1): SAVISQKPSRDICQRGTSLTIQCQVDSQVTMMFWYRQQPGQSLTLIATANQGSEATYESGFVIDKFPISRPNLTFSTLTVSNMSPEDSSIYLCSVEQRVAEAFFGQGTRLTVV.

This clone was detected only once. The chain recombines TRBV6-5 with TRBJ1-6; D may be TRBD1 (6 bases). V was clipped by 7 bases and J by 13 bases, with 14 bases between them. The CDR3 is 12 amino acids. Germline V gene data show CDR1 as MNHEY and CDR2 as SVGAGI. The CDR3 nucleotides are TGTGCCAGCACTCGGACAGAAATGCCCCTCCACTTT. Its protein is CASTRTEMPLHF.

This clone showed up just a few times. This chain links TRBV5-1 with TRBJ1-4; 9 bases map to TRBD1. The CDR3 loop spans 15 amino acids. CDR1 is SGHRS and CDR2 is YFSETQ in the germline V gene. The trim removed 5 bases at V and 8 bases at J, leaving 10 bases unmatched. CDR3 DNA: TGCGCCAGCAGTTTGAGACAGGGGGATGAGGAAAAACTGTTTTTT. It yields the protein CASSLRQGDEEKLFF.

V is TRBV5-1 and J is TRBJ2-7; 9 positions match TRBD2. CDR3 length: 14 residues. The V gene's germline CDR1 is SGHRS and CDR2 YFSETQ. Trimming took 2 bases from V and 6 from J; bases not matched to a gene: 6. The CDR3 region is CASSLMGLAAEQYF. The DNA for the CDR3 is TGCGCCAGCAGCTTAATGGGACTAGCTGCCGAGCAGTACTTC.

V and J are TRBV11-3 and TRBJ2-6; D call uncertain. The CDR3 is made up of 16 amino acids. Trimming stripped 1 base from V and 0 bases from J, with 7 bases between. In germline, CDR1 is SGHNT, CDR2 YENEEA. DNA of the CDR3: TGTGCCAGCAGCTTAGGATCCTACTCTGGGGCCAACGTCCTGACTTTC. Its translation is CASSLGSYSGANVLTF. Together with reference TRBV11-3 and TRBJ2-6, the CDR3 gives the full variable domain: EAGVVQSPRYKIIEKKQPVAFWCNPISGHNTLYWYLQNLGQGPELLIRYENEEAVDDSQLPKDRFSAERLKGVDSTLKIQPAELGDSAVYLCASSLGSYSGANVLTFGAGSRLTVL.

The chain links TRBV27 to TRBJ1-5, with TRBD1 matching over 8 bases. The CDR3 is made up of 18 amino acids. V was pared by 4 bases and J by 0 bases, with 11 bases of the junction left unmatched. Germline lookup yields CDR1 MNHEY and CDR2 SMNVEV (reference sequence). The CDR3 DNA is TGTGCCAGCAGTTCGTTCGCAGGGGGCTCCTTTAGCAATCAGCCCCAGCATTTT. It encodes CASSSFAGGSFSNQPQHF.

The genes are TRBV7-9 and TRBJ1-2; maybe TRBD1 (6 bases). The length of the CDR3 is 14 residues. Germline V gene lookup returns CDR1 SEHNR and CDR2 FQNEAQ (reference sequence). The ends were cut back, 5 bases at V and 5 bases at J, with 15 bases in the middle. CDR3 region: CASSDRAGDYGYTF. CDR3 DNA sequence: TGTGCCAGCAGCGACCGGGCAGGGGATTATGGCTACACCTTC.

V usage is TRBV6-5 and J usage is TRBJ1-6; D is undetermined. V was trimmed by 7 bases and J by 9 bases, leaving 13 bases between them. Germline loops: CDR1 MNHEY, CDR2 SVGAGI. This CDR3 comprises 13 residues. The DNA for the CDR3 is TGTGCCAGCACCGGCACCTCAGGTTCACCCCTCCACTTT. Translating it yields CASTGTSGSPLHF.

The chain uses TRBV4-1 and TRBJ2-1, with TRBD2 identical over 8 bases. This CDR3 has 13 residues. V was pared by 6 bases and J by 10 bases, with 8 bases of the junction left unmatched. Germline assignment: CDR1 MGHRA and CDR2 YSYEKL. The CDR3: CASRVSGNGEQFF. The CDR3, as DNA: TGCGCCAGCAGGGTTAGCGGGAATGGGGAGCAGTTCTTC.

The chain is built from TRBV11-3 and TRBJ2-1, with 7 positions matching TRBD1. The junction had 9 bases not matched to a gene; V was cut back by 1 base and J by 0 bases. CDR1 and CDR2 (germline): SGHNT, YENEEA. CDR3 length equals 18 residues. CDR3: CASSLVLEAGGSYNEQFF. CDR3 nucleotide sequence: TGTGCCAGCAGCTTAGTGCTGGAAGCAGGGGGCTCCTACAATGAGCAGTTCTTC.